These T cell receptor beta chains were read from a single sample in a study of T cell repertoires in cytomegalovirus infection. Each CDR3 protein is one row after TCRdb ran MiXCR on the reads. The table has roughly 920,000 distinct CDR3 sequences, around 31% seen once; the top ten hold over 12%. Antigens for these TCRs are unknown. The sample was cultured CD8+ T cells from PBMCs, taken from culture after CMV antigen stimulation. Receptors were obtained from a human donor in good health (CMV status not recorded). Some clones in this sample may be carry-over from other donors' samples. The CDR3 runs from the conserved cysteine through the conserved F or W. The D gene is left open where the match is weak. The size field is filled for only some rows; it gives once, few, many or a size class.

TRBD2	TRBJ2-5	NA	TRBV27	TGTGCCAGCAGTTCCGCGACTAGCGCTGAAGAGACCCAGTACTTC	CASSSATSAEETQYF
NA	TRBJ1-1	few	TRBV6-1	TGTGCCAGCAGTGCGATCTTTTCAGCCTCTGAAGCTTTCTTT	CASSAIFSASEAFF
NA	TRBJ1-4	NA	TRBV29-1	TGCAGCGTTGAAGATCTCGAGGCCGCTAATGAAAAACTGTTTTTT	CSVEDLEAANEKLFF
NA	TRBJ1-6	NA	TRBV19	TGTGCCAGTAGTAATCCGGAGACGTATAATTCACCCCTCCACTTT	CASSNPETYNSPLHF
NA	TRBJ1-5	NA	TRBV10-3	TGTGCCACCCTGGGGGTCAAACAGCCCCAGCATTTT	CATLGVKQPQHF
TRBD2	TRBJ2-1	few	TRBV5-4	TGTGCCAGCAGCTTGGCAGCGGGGGCGGCCAATGAGCAGTTCTTC	CASSLAAGAANEQFF
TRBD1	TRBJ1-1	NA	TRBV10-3	TGTGCCATCAGTGTGCAGGGGGGCTGGGACACTGAAGCTTTCTTT	CAISVQGGWDTEAFF
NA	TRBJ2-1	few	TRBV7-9	TGTGCCAGCAGCTTTTCCGGGGAGCCCGACAATGAGCAGTTCTTC	CASSFSGEPDNEQFF
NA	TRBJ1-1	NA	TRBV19	TGTGTCAGTAAAATCGGGGCATCGGGCACTGAAGCTTTCTTT	CVSKIGASGTEAFF
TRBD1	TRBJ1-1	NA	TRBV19	TGTGCCAGTAGTATTTACTTAGTGGCAGGGGGCACTGAAGCTTTCTTT	CASSIYLVAGGTEAFF
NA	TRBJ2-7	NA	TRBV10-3	TGTGCCATCAGACTCACAGAATACGAGCAGTACTTC	CAIRLTEYEQYF